A selection of T cell receptor beta chains follows, all from one sample in a study of CD8 T cells in ankylosing spondylitis. TCRdb re-derived calls from the 5' RACE reads in MiXCR, one entry per CDR3 protein. The table lists fewer than 550,000 distinct CDR3 sequences, approximately 5.3% of them singletons. The source material was blood, either unsorted or a sorted T cell fraction (not recorded which). Receptors originate from a male donor with ankylosing spondylitis. Both conserved end residues are part of each CDR3.

>TRBV20-1|TRBJ2-3
CSARASSGTGDTQYF
>TRBV4-2|TRBJ2-5
CASSQDPGGVEETQYF
>TRBV12-3/TRBV12-4|TRBJ2-7
CASTPSLHEQYF
>TRBV7-8|TRBJ2-7
CASSLGRGAFYEQYF
>TRBV9|TRBJ2-5
CASSVVLAGETQYF
>TRBV12-3/TRBV12-4|TRBJ1-5
CASSPAGGGQPQHF
>TRBV7-9|TRBJ2-3
CASSLGGAGDTQYF
>TRBV5-1|TRBJ1-2
CASSLGLYGYTF
>TRBV5-6|TRBJ2-7
CASSRAHRDYEQYF
>TRBV29-1|TRBJ1-2
CSANSLRNYGYTF
>TRBV10-3|TRBJ2-5
CAISPGQGAYRTQETQYF
>TRBV7-2|TRBJ1-4
CASSLVKGLNEKLFF
>TRBV20-1|TRBJ2-5
CSARDRTGGWETQYF
>TRBV7-2|TRBJ2-7
CASSLLPAGGPIYEQYF
>TRBV9|TRBJ1-1
CASSPGGAMGTEAFF
>TRBV5-1|TRBJ1-2
CASSPDNNYGYTF
>TRBV6-5|TRBJ1-4
CASSYSTGGYRGEKLFF
>TRBV6-2/TRBV6-3|TRBJ2-2
CASQMGFGELFF
>TRBV6-1|TRBJ1-5
CASSEYIDQPQHF
>TRBV5-5|TRBJ1-5
CASGSRTGVNQPQHF
>TRBV4-3|TRBJ2-1
CASSQDLAYNEQFF
>TRBV20-1|TRBJ1-5
CSARRRTSNQPQHF
>TRBV5-1|TRBJ2-7
CASSFRTGDYEQYF
>TRBV28|TRBJ2-7
CASSLTTRLGTYEQYF
>TRBV6-2/TRBV6-3|TRBJ2-3
CASGRADTQYF
>TRBV10-3|TRBJ1-2
CAISGNYGYTF
>TRBV20-1|TRBJ1-5
CSARVRGNQPQHF
>TRBV6-1|TRBJ2-5
CASSHRAQETQYF
>TRBV6-2/TRBV6-3|TRBJ2-7
CASSQVGEQYF
>TRBV18|TRBJ1-2
CASSNPISSYGYTF
>TRBV11-2|TRBJ2-1
CASSLVWGSGGLLSYNEQFF
>TRBV18|TRBJ2-3
CASSARGLTDTQYF
>TRBV9|TRBJ2-3
CASSPINTDTQYF
>TRBV7-2|TRBJ2-5
CASSPIVTGYETQYF
>TRBV5-1|TRBJ2-7
CASSQDPYYEQYF
>TRBV6-2/TRBV6-3|TRBJ2-7
CASSPPGGMTYEQYF
>TRBV6-4|TRBJ2-6
CASRSPNVLTF
>TRBV29-1|TRBJ1-2
CSVEDSYYGYTF
>TRBV7-2|TRBJ2-5
CASRQGSGETQYF
>TRBV15|TRBJ1-4
CATSARFPGINEKLFF
>TRBV20-1|TRBJ2-1
CSARRDREISYNEQFF
>TRBV9|TRBJ2-3
CASSALRSGTDTQYF
>TRBV5-4|TRBJ2-2
CASSPGGLGGVLLF
>TRBV7-8|TRBJ2-4
CASSSSGTQYF
>TRBV4-3|TRBJ1-6
CASSRDGTGNNSPLHF
>TRBV27|TRBJ2-3
CASSLRRGGTDTQYF
>TRBV7-2|TRBJ1-5
CASSSDSQPQHF
>TRBV5-1|TRBJ2-3
CASSIIQGADTQYF
>TRBV4-3|TRBJ2-5
CASSQDRVAGQETQYF
>TRBV11-1|TRBJ2-7
CASSLAPDSRTQYF
>TRBV5-1|TRBJ2-2
CASNPSGGDLTGELFF
>TRBV7-2|TRBJ1-1
CASSPRRDMNTEAFF
>TRBV20-1|TRBJ2-2
CSVPRWGGNTGELFF